A selection of T cell receptor beta chains follows, all from one sample in a study of T cells in Graves' hyperthyroidism and ophthalmopathy. TCRdb re-derived calls from the multiplex PCR reads in MiXCR, one entry per CDR3 protein. The sample lists hundreds of thousands of distinct CDR3 sequences, around 14% occurring once. Sequencing was carried out using blood. Receptors were obtained from a woman younger than 35 with Graves' hyperthyroidism. The CDR3 runs from the conserved cysteine through the conserved F or W. The order of the fields is J gene, V gene, CDR3 protein.

j_gene: TRBJ1-4; v_gene: TRBV29-1; CDR3aa: CSVGRVEKLFF
j_gene: TRBJ2-3; v_gene: TRBV20-1; CDR3aa: CSALEERVAGVSTDTQYF
j_gene: TRBJ1-5; v_gene: TRBV4-1; CDR3aa: CASSQVSFRDTLDRQPQHF
j_gene: TRBJ2-3; v_gene: TRBV3-1; CDR3aa: CASSRAGTSGGTDTQYF
j_gene: TRBJ2-5; v_gene: TRBV14; CDR3aa: CASSHSPDQETQYF
j_gene: TRBJ1-6; v_gene: TRBV5-1; CDR3aa: CASSPLVGSPLHF
j_gene: TRBJ2-5; v_gene: TRBV7-3; CDR3aa: CASSLRPEETQYF
j_gene: TRBJ2-3; v_gene: TRBV20-1; CDR3aa: CSARDSQVTDTQYF
j_gene: TRBJ2-3; v_gene: TRBV15; CDR3aa: CATSPRPTPTDTQYF
j_gene: TRBJ1-5; v_gene: TRBV7-9; CDR3aa: CASSAETEDRGNQPQHF
j_gene: TRBJ1-5; v_gene: TRBV19; CDR3aa: CASSMGWGTDNQPQHF
j_gene: TRBJ1-5; v_gene: TRBV28; CDR3aa: CASRRTGVANQPQHF
j_gene: TRBJ2-7; v_gene: TRBV20-1; CDR3aa: CSAQGRLYFSYEQYF
j_gene: TRBJ2-1; v_gene: TRBV11-2; CDR3aa: CASSFHPGEQFF
j_gene: TRBJ1-5; v_gene: TRBV18; CDR3aa: CASSPTGGGSEQPQHF
j_gene: TRBJ2-3; v_gene: TRBV5-5; CDR3aa: CASSSLLALFDTQYF
j_gene: TRBJ2-1; v_gene: TRBV6-2/TRBV6-3; CDR3aa: CASSYSGVVWDEQFF
j_gene: TRBJ1-2; v_gene: TRBV9; CDR3aa: CASSTRDRTQAGYTF
j_gene: TRBJ2-5; v_gene: TRBV3-1; CDR3aa: CASSQGMTSAGTQYF
j_gene: TRBJ1-1; v_gene: TRBV19; CDR3aa: CASSIPGNRGNTEAFF
j_gene: TRBJ1-1; v_gene: TRBV7-8; CDR3aa: CASSLGKYSNTEAFF
j_gene: TRBJ2-7; v_gene: TRBV5-6; CDR3aa: CASSFRDIIGYEQYF
j_gene: TRBJ2-5; v_gene: TRBV6-2/TRBV6-3; CDR3aa: CASSGWFLAGVETQYF
j_gene: TRBJ2-7; v_gene: TRBV29-1; CDR3aa: CSVEDLNEESSYEQYF
j_gene: TRBJ2-2; v_gene: TRBV28; CDR3aa: CASSPGVTGELFF
j_gene: TRBJ1-1; v_gene: TRBV28; CDR3aa: CASDGMNTEAFF
j_gene: TRBJ1-6; v_gene: TRBV25-1; CDR3aa: CASSGRANSPLHF
j_gene: TRBJ2-7; v_gene: TRBV19; CDR3aa: CASSMGNGVYEQYF
j_gene: TRBJ2-1; v_gene: TRBV15; CDR3aa: CATSRDAWGNEQFF
j_gene: TRBJ1-6; v_gene: TRBV2; CDR3aa: CASTPKAGASPLHF
j_gene: TRBJ2-2; v_gene: TRBV5-1; CDR3aa: CASRWERTGELFF
j_gene: TRBJ2-7; v_gene: TRBV5-5; CDR3aa: CASTRDGGPNSYEQYF
j_gene: TRBJ2-4; v_gene: TRBV2; CDR3aa: CASSEESGAINIQYF
j_gene: TRBJ2-1; v_gene: TRBV10-3; CDR3aa: CAINLTPGASGYNEQFF
j_gene: TRBJ2-1; v_gene: TRBV11-2; CDR3aa: CASSLVGDVSYNEQFF
j_gene: TRBJ2-7; v_gene: TRBV7-9; CDR3aa: CASSPQNEQYF
j_gene: TRBJ1-4; v_gene: TRBV7-9; CDR3aa: CAATALSGAHEKLFF
j_gene: TRBJ1-5; v_gene: TRBV28; CDR3aa: CASNLGGHQPQHF
j_gene: TRBJ2-3; v_gene: TRBV29-1; CDR3aa: CSVERQGEGADTQYF
j_gene: TRBJ1-5; v_gene: TRBV19; CDR3aa: CASSIETGAHQPQHF
j_gene: TRBJ2-2; v_gene: TRBV6-1; CDR3aa: CASSEVGANTGELFF
j_gene: TRBJ2-1; v_gene: TRBV6-1; CDR3aa: CASSEESGGNYNEQFF
j_gene: TRBJ1-6; v_gene: TRBV19; CDR3aa: CASSIGNSPLHF
j_gene: TRBJ2-3; v_gene: TRBV20-1; CDR3aa: CSARDNSGVTDTQYF
j_gene: TRBJ2-1; v_gene: TRBV5-6; CDR3aa: CASRLAGRYNEQFF
j_gene: TRBJ2-1; v_gene: TRBV6-1; CDR3aa: CASKLTSGNEQFF
j_gene: TRBJ2-1; v_gene: TRBV7-2; CDR3aa: CASSLGTGPVYSYNEQFF
j_gene: TRBJ2-5; v_gene: TRBV2; CDR3aa: CASSETGQSQETQYF
j_gene: TRBJ1-1; v_gene: TRBV5-1; CDR3aa: CASSLGALDTEAFF
j_gene: TRBJ2-2; v_gene: TRBV10-1; CDR3aa: CASSQGAGELFF
j_gene: TRBJ2-1; v_gene: TRBV10-3; CDR3aa: CAISGTGGPIKSYNEQFF
j_gene: TRBJ2-1; v_gene: TRBV18; CDR3aa: CASSLAGQRPDEQFF
j_gene: TRBJ2-4; v_gene: TRBV9; CDR3aa: CASSARTGTRDIQYF